This T cell receptor (beta chain) was captured in a study of T-cell memory formation after mild COVID-19. In this sample, this clonotype turned up many times. Its antigen is not identified. The CDR3 runs to 13 residues. The germline V gene has CDR1 SQVTM and CDR2 ANQGSEA. The V gene lost 3 bases and the J gene lost 5 bases, with 13 bases spanning the gap. TCRdb passed the 5' RACE reads through MiXCR, listing each CDR3 protein once. The sample has almost 250,000 distinct CDR3 sequences, over 15% seen once. Study-wide findings and caveats: CD4+ contracting clones lay mainly in CM and EM, CD8+ ones in EMRA. The second-wave clones peaking on day 37 were not confirmed as SARS-CoV-2-specific. Memory cells collected pre-infection included some clones that later responded, suggesting cross-reactive memory joined.

Sequenced material: PBMCs or a T cell subset sorted from them (not recorded which). This rearrangement joins TRBV29-1 to TRBJ1-2; no clear D gene. This clonotype was sampled from an adult woman who had mild COVID-19 (a few samples of this study predate the infection). Cell type and time point are not known. The CDR3 sequence is CSVDGKGKYGYTF. In DNA form, the CDR3 reads TGCAGCGTTGATGGAAAGGGAAAATATGGCTACACCTTC.